This TCR beta chain was recovered during a study of technical replicates of blood from four donors (dated by TCRdb to 2015 to 2018). For CDR1 and CDR2, the germline V gene lists MGHRA and YSYEKL. The CDR3 numbers 14 residues from cysteine through phenylalanine. Left in the record is the CDR3 DNA by itself, 42 bases read in frame from the first base. Here V drops 4 bases and J drops 5 bases, and the junction holds 6 bases not matched to any gene. For this clone: Its antigen specificity is not known. It has no much larger one-base neighbor in the sample; base qualities were not kept.

Receptors were amplified or captured by the immunoSEQ multiplex PCR assay. This is the immuneACCESS table as TCRdb keeps it, with only in-frame sequences that have V and J called. A part of the clones is gone; compared with another copy, unresolved V genes explain less than half, and the rest is unexplained. Across this sample there are around 67,000 clones, with roughly 92% seen only once. Together, the top ten hold approximately 0.39% of the sample. Rearrangement joined TRBV4-1 to TRBJ2-5; 8 of the junction bases match TRBD1. This sequence originates from a human donor in good health. The specimen was T cells isolated from PBMCs. The DNA sequence is as follows: TGCGCCAGCAGCCCCTCTGGGACAGGCGAGACCCAGTACTTC. It translates to CASSPSGTGETQYF.